There are a few counts of the clone carrying this TCR beta chain. Its target is not known. This sample was taken from a study of beta chain features in type 1 diabetes. Study overall: Researchers looked at 107,917,701 sorted cells across all samples. Study-wide points: The study found moderately but significantly shorter TCRB CDR3s in all four CD4+ subsets of Type 1 diabetes patients. Small HLA sub-analyses could not settle whether HLA shapes TCRB rearrangement.

The germline gives CDR1 WSHSY, CDR2 SAAADI. The CDR3 length is 16 residues. The J segment lost 4 bases and the V segment lost 3 bases, leaving 5 bases of the junction unmatched. Sequencing targeted expressed TCRB transcripts, as all isolated RNA had been reverse transcribed. Generated by immunoSEQ multiplex PCR, the TCRdb table keeps only in-frame clones and is missing some. The sample holds 250,000 to 350,000 clones; roughly 13% are singletons and the top ten take 0.015% to 0.02%. Via CD45RO/CCR7/CD25/CD127/CD95/CD27, cells of the CD4+ naive, central memory, regulatory and stem cell-like memory subsets were sorted.

J is TRBJ2-2 and V is TRBV10-2; TRBD2 aligns across 10 bases. What was sequenced was naive CD4+ T cells from blood. The TCR was taken from a man younger than 40 with type 1 diabetes. The CDR3 DNA reads as TGCGCCAGCAGTGACGGGACTAGCGTTGGCACCGGGGAGCTGTTTTTT. It codes for CASSDGTSVGTGELFF.